These 14 T cell receptor beta chains originate from one sample sequenced in a study of shared clonotypes between healthy human individuals (dated by TCRdb to 2019 to 2021). Library preparation employed the immunoSEQ multiplex PCR assay. TCRdb provides this immuneACCESS table in a form limited to in-frame rearrangements. Some clones are lacking; in checked studies, under half of them reflect an unresolved V gene, and why the rest are absent is not known. Within this sample are approximately 1,000,000 clones, with around 82% of them counted one time only. Approximately 0.52% of the sample rests with the top ten. Input material: memory CD4+ T cells from PBMCs. Per the publication, the cell subset or site label means: CD45RA-negative fraction. The receptors originated from a man aged 18-30 years in good health. Some clones in this sample may be carry-over from other donors' samples.

The table lists this clone with a few counts. This chain uses TRBV7-6 with TRBJ2-1; 8 nucleotides match TRBD2. There are 14 residues in the CDR3. CDR1 is SGHVS, CDR2 FNYEAQ, per germline. V shed 5 bases and J 8 bases; nucleotides not matched to a gene: 8. The CDR3 loop is CASSISGSNYEQFF. The CDR3, as DNA: TGTGCCAGCAGCATAAGCGGGAGTAATTATGAGCAGTTCTTC.

The gene calls are TRBV19 and TRBJ2-2; D is perhaps TRBD1 (6 bases). Germline V lookup: CDR1 LNHDA, CDR2 SQIVND (reference sequence). The length of the CDR3 is 15 residues. V was trimmed by 6 bases and J by 1 base, leaving 12 bases between them. The CDR3 coding sequence is TGTGCCAGTAGAAACCCAGGGGTGAACACCGGGGAGCTGTTTTTT. This sequence encodes CASRNPGVNTGELFF.

This clone was recorded at least ten times. Other DNA sequences in this specimen translate into the identical CDR3. V and J are TRBV9 and TRBJ2-3; 12 positions agree with TRBD2. The trim removed 0 bases at V and 1 base at J, leaving 0 bases unmatched. The CDR3 extends over 16 amino acids. The germline gives CDR1 SGDLS, CDR2 YYNGEE. The CDR3 bases are TGTGCCAGCAGCGTAGGACTAGCGGGAGGCACAGATACGCAGTATTTT. Protein: CASSVGLAGGTDTQYF.

V and J are TRBV28 and TRBJ2-3; 7 bases map to TRBD2. With V trimmed by 3 bases and J by 4 bases, 22 bases remained unmatched. The CDR3 is 20 amino acids. Germline V lookup: CDR1 MDHEN, CDR2 SYDVKM. As DNA, the CDR3 is TGTGCCAGCAGTTTCCCGCCAGGTCGTGGCGGGAGAGGGAGGTCAGATACGCAGTATTTT. Amino acids: CASSFPPGRGGRGRSDTQYF. The full variable domain, its missing parts supplied by reference TRBV28 and TRBJ2-3, is DVKVTQSSRYLVKRTGEKVFLECVQDMDHENMFWYRQDPGLGLRLIYFSYDVKMKEKGDIPEGYSVSREKKERFSLILESASTNQTSMYLCASSFPPGRGGRGRSDTQYFGPGTRLTVL.

The chain employs TRBV6-1 and TRBJ1-5; the D is unclear. CDR1 and CDR2 (germline): MNHNS, SASEGT. CDR3 size: 14 residues. Deletions cut 9 bases from V and 2 bases from J, with 14 bases between. CDR3 residues: CASGGIWGNQPQHF. The CDR3 region has the DNA TGTGCCAGTGGCGGGATATGGGGCAATCAGCCCCAGCATTTT.

The chain combines TRBV2 with TRBJ1-2; D unresolved. This CDR3 is 12 amino acids long. Germline V gives CDR1 SNHLY, CDR2 FYNNEI. Between the trimmed V and J ends, which lost 2 bases and 6 bases, there was a span of 7 bases. The CDR3 spells CASSEQYDGYTF. CDR3 in DNA: TGTGCCAGCAGTGAACAGTATGATGGCTACACCTTC.

This clone has just one count. The chain employs TRBV30 and TRBJ1-2; tentative D call: TRBD1 (5 bases). Trimming took off 2 bases at V and 8 bases at J, with 15 bases between the two ends. The CDR3 sequence is 13 residues long. The germline V gene has CDR1 GTSNPN and CDR2 SVGIG (reference sequence). CDR3 protein: CAWSSTTAGGYTF. The DNA for the CDR3 is TGTGCCTGGAGTTCAACGACAGCGGGGGGCTACACCTTC.

V and J are TRBV28 and TRBJ2-7; no definite D call. Germline values: CDR1 MDHEN, CDR2 SYDVKM. V dropped 5 bases and J dropped 6 bases, with 8 bases sitting between them. This CDR3 has 11 residues. In DNA, the CDR3 is TGTGCCAGCAGTGAACGAGGCGAGCAGTACTTC. Amino acid sequence: CASSERGEQYF. The variable domain in full, completed from reference TRBV28 and TRBJ2-7, reads DVKVTQSSRYLVKRTGEKVFLECVQDMDHENMFWYRQDPGLGLRLIYFSYDVKMKEKGDIPEGYSVSREKKERFSLILESASTNQTSMYLCASSERGEQYFGPGTRLTVT.

The gene calls are TRBV18 and TRBJ1-4; D ambiguous. This CDR3 region has 16 residues. Per the germline V gene, CDR1 is KGHSH and CDR2 is LQKENI. Trimming removed 2 bases at V and 0 bases at J, with 10 bases between. CDR3 loop: CASSPGRTPTNEKLFF. In DNA, the CDR3 is TGTGCCAGCTCACCAGGCAGAACTCCAACTAATGAAAAACTGTTTTTT. The whole variable domain, remainder taken from reference TRBV18 and TRBJ1-4, is NAGVMQNPRHLVRRRGQEARLRCSPMKGHSHVYWYRQLPEEGLKFMVYLQKENIIDESGMPKERFSAEFPKEGPSILRIQQVVRGDSAAYFCASSPGRTPTNEKLFFGSGTQLSVL.

This clone showed up just a few times. The chain recombines TRBV7-2 with TRBJ2-3; TRBD2 agrees at 8 bases. This CDR3 contains 15 residues. After removal of 3 bases from V and 4 bases from J, the junction contained 6 bases not matched to a gene. Germline lookup yields CDR1 SGHTA and CDR2 FQGNSA. This CDR3 reads CASSFFSGTPDTQYF. CDR3 DNA sequence: TGTGCCAGCAGCTTTTTTAGCGGGACCCCAGATACGCAGTATTTT.

V usage is TRBV5-1 and J usage is TRBJ1-3; possible D gene TRBD1, 5 bases. The V end was cut by 3 bases, the J end by 4 bases, with 11 bases between. Germline V CDR1 and CDR2: SGHRS, YFSETQ. The CDR3 is made up of 14 amino acids. The CDR3 reads CASSSGLDGNTIYF. The CDR3 region has the DNA TGCGCCAGCAGCTCAGGGTTGGACGGAAACACCATATATTTT.

This clone was detected only once. This rearrangement joins TRBV4-2 to TRBJ2-3, with TRBD1 identical over 7 bases. Germline CDR1 and CDR2: LGHNA and YNFKEQ. V lost 0 bases to trimming and J lost 6 bases; unmatched junction nucleotides: 9. CDR3 length equals 16 residues. The CDR3 sequence is CASSQEPVGGRDTQYF. For the CDR3, the DNA is TGTGCCAGCAGCCAAGAACCGGTAGGGGGCCGGGATACGCAGTATTTT.

V usage is TRBV2 and J usage is TRBJ2-7; no reliable D call. The CDR3 is 12 residues long. Germline CDR1 SNHLY, CDR2 FYNNEI. V lost 5 bases, J lost 2 bases, and 7 bases lay in between. The CDR3 nucleotides are TGTGCCAGCAGTTGGAGTACCTACGAGCAGTACTTC. Translation: CASSWSTYEQYF.

The chain combines TRBV28 with TRBJ2-1; a weak D match, TRBD2 (7 bases). Looked up from germline, CDR1 is MDHEN and CDR2 is SYDVKM. This CDR3 is 15 amino acids long. V shed 6 bases and J shed 4 bases, with 16 bases lying between them. CDR3 loop: CASSEGGGPYNEQFF. The CDR3 coding sequence is TGTGCCAGCAGCGAGGGGGGGGGACCATACAATGAGCAGTTCTTC.